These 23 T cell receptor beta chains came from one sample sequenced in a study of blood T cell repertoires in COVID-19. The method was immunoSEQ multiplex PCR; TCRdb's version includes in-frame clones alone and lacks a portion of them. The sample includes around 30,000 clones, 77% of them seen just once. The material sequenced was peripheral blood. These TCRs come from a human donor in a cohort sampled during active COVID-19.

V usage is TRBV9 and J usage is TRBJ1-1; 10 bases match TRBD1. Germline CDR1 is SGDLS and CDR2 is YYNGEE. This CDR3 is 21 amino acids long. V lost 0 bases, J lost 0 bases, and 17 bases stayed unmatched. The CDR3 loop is CASSVGGPLRDRGLMNTEAFF. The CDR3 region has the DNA TGTGCCAGCAGCGTAGGAGGGCCCCTCAGGGACAGGGGACTCATGAACACTGAAGCTTTCTTT.

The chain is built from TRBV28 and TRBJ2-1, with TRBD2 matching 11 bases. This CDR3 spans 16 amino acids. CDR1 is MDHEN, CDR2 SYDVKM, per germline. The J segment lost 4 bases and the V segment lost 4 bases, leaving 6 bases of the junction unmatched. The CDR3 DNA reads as TGTGCCAGCAGTTCCTTTCTAGCGGGGGGTTACAATGAGCAGTTCTTC. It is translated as CASSSFLAGGYNEQFF. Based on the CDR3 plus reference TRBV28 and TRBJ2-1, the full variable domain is DVKVTQSSRYLVKRTGEKVFLECVQDMDHENMFWYRQDPGLGLRLIYFSYDVKMKEKGDIPEGYSVSREKKERFSLILESASTNQTSMYLCASSSFLAGGYNEQFFGPGTRLTVL.

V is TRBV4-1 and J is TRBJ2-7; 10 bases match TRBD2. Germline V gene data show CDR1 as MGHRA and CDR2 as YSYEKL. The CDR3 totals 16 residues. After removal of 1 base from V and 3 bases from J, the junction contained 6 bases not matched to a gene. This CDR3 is CASSQGLPSGGYEQYF. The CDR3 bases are TGCGCCAGCAGCCAAGGGCTCCCTAGCGGGGGCTACGAGCAGTACTTC.

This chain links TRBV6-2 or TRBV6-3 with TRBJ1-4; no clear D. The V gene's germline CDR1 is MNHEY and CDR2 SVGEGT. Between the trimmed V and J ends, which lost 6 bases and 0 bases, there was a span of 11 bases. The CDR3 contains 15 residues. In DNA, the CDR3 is TGTGCCAGCAGCCCTAACAGACCAACTAATGAAAAACTGTTTTTT. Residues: CASSPNRPTNEKLFF.

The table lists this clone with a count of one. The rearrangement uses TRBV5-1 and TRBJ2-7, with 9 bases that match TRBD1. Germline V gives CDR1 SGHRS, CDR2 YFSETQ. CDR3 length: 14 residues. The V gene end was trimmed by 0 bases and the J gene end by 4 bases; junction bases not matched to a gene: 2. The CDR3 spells CASSLEDRGYEQYF. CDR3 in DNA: TGCGCCAGCAGCTTGGAGGACAGGGGATACGAGCAGTACTTC.

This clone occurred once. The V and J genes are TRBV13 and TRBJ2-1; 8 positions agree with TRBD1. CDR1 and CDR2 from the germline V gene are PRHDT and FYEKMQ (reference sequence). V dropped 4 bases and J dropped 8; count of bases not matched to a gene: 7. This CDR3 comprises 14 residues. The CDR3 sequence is CASSSGQGVHEQFF. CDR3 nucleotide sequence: TGTGCCAGCAGCTCTGGACAGGGTGTGCATGAGCAGTTCTTC.

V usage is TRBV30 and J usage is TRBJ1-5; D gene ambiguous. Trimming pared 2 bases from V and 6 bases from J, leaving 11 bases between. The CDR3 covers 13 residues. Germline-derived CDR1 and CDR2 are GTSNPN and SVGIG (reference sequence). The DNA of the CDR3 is TGTGCCTGGAGTAGGGAGTGGCCTCAGCCCCAGCATTTT. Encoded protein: CAWSREWPQPQHF.

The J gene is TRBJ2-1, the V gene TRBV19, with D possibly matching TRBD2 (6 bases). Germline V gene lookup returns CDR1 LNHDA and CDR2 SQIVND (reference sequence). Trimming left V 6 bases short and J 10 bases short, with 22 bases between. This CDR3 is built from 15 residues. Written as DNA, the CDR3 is TGTGCCAGTAGCCCCGGTGTGTCGGAGGGCCGAGAGCAGTTCTTC. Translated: CASSPGVSEGREQFF.

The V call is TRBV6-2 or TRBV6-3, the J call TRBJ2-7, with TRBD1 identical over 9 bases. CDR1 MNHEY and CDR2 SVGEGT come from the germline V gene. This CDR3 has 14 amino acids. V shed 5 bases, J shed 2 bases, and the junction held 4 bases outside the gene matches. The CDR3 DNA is TGTGCCAGCAGTGACCGACAGGGGGCCTACGAGCAGTACTTC. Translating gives CASSDRQGAYEQYF.

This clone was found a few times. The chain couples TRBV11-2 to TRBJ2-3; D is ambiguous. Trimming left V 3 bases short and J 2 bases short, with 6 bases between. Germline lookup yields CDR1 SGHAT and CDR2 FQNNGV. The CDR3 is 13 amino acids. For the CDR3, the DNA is TGTGCCAGCAGCTTGAGAAACACAGATACGCAGTATTTT. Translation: CASSLRNTDTQYF.

The CDR3 DNA reads as TGTGCCAGCGATAGCGTCTACGAGCAGTACTTC. Amino acid sequence: CASDSVYEQYF. The chain uses TRBV6-5 and TRBJ2-7, with D maybe TRBD2 (5 bases). The germline gives CDR1 MNHEY, CDR2 SVGAGI. The CDR3 is 11 amino acids. V was shortened by 8 bases and J by 3 bases, with 8 bases between the two germline ends.

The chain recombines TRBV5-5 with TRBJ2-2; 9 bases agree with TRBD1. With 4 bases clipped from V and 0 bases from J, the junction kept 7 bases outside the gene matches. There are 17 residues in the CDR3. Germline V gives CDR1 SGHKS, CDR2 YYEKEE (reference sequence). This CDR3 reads CASSPDRGASNTGELFF. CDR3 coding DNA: TGTGCCAGCAGCCCCGACAGGGGGGCGTCGAACACCGGGGAGCTGTTTTTT.

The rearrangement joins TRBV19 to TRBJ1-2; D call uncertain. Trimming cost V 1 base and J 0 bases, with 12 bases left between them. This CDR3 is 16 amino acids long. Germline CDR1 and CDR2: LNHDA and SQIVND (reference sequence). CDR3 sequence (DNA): TGTGCCAGTAGTATAGCCGCGCGAGTACCTAACTATGGCTACACCTTC. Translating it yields CASSIAARVPNYGYTF.

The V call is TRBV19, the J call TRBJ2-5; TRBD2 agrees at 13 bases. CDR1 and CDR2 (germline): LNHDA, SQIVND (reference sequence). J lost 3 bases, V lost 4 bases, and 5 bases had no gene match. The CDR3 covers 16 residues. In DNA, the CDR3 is TGTGCCAGTAGTACCCAAGGACTAGCGGGAGAAGAGACCCAGTACTTC. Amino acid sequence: CASSTQGLAGEETQYF.

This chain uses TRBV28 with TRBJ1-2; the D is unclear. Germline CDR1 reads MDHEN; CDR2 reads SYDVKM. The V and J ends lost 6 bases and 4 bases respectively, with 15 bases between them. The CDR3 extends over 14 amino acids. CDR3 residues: CASSPAGKLYGYTF. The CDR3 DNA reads TGTGCCAGCAGCCCGGCGGGGAAGCTCTATGGCTACACCTTC.

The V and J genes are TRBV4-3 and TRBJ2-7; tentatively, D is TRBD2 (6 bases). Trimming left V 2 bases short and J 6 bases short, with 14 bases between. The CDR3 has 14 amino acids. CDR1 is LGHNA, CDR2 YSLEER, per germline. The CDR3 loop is CASSQRVGGFEQYF. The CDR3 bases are TGCGCCAGCAGCCAAAGGGTGGGGGGATTCGAGCAGTACTTC.

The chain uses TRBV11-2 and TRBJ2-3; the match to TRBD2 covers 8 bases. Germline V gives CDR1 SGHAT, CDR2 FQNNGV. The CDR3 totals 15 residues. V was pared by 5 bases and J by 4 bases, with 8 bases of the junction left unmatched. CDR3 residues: CASSQDRGGPDTQYF. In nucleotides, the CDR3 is TGTGCCAGCAGCCAAGACCGGGGGGGCCCAGATACGCAGTATTTT. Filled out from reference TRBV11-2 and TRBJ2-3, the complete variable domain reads EAGVAQSPRYKIIEKRQSVAFWCNPISGHATLYWYQQILGQGPKLLIQFQNNGVVDDSQLPKDRFSAERLKGVDSTLKIQPAKLEDSAVYLCASSQDRGGPDTQYFGPGTRLTVL.

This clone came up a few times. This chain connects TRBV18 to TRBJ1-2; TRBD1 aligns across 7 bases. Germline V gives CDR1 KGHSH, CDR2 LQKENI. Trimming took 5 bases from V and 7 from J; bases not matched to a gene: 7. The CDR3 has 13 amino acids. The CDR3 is CASSADRKTGYTF. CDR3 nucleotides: TGTGCCAGCTCAGCGGACAGGAAAACTGGCTACACCTTC.

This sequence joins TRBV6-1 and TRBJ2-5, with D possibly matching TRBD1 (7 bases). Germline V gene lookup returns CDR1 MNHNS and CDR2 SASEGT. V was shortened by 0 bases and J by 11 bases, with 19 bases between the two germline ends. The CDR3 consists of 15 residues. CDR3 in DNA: TGTGCCAGCAGTGAAGCGGGACAGAGCCTTGGGGGGCAGTACTTC. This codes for CASSEAGQSLGGQYF.

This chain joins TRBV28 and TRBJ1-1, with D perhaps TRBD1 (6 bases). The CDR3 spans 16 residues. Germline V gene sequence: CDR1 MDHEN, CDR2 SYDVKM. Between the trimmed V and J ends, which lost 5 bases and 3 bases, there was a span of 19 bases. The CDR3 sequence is CASSLNRLDSYTEAFF. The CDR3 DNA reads TGTGCCAGCAGTCTAAACCGCCTGGACAGTTACACTGAAGCTTTCTTT. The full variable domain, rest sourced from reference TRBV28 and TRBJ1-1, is DVKVTQSSRYLVKRTGEKVFLECVQDMDHENMFWYRQDPGLGLRLIYFSYDVKMKEKGDIPEGYSVSREKKERFSLILESASTNQTSMYLCASSLNRLDSYTEAFFGQGTRLTVV.

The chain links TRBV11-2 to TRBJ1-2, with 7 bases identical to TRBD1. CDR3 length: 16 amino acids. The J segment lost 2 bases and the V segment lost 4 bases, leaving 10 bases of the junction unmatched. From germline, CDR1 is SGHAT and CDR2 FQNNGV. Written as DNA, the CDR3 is TGTGCCAGCAGCTCACCGCGGACAGGATGGAACTATGGCTACACCTTC. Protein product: CASSSPRTGWNYGYTF. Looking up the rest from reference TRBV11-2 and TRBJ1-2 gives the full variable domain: EAGVAQSPRYKIIEKRQSVAFWCNPISGHATLYWYQQILGQGPKLLIQFQNNGVVDDSQLPKDRFSAERLKGVDSTLKIQPAKLEDSAVYLCASSSPRTGWNYGYTFGSGTRLTVV.

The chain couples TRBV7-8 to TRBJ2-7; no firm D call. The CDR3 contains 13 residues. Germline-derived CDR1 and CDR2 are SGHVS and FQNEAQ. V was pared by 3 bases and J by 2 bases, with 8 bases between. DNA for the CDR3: TGTGCCAGCAGCTTCGGTACCACCTACGAGCAGTACTTC. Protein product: CASSFGTTYEQYF. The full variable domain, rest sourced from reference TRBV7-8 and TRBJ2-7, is GAGVSQSPRYKVAKRGQDVALRCDPISGHVSLFWYQQALGQGPEFLTYFQNEAQLDKSGLPSDRFFAERPEGSVSTLKIQRTQQEDSAVYLCASSFGTTYEQYFGPGTRLTVT.

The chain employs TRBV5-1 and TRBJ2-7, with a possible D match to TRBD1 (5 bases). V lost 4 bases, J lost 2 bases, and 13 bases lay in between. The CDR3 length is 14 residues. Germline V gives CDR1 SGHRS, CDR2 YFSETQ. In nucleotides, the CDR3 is TGCGCCAGCAGCCAACCAGGGAAAGCCTACGAGCAGTACTTC. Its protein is CASSQPGKAYEQYF.